This T cell receptor (beta chain) came from a study of regulatory T cells in long-lasting Graves disease. Time point indicated: newly diagnosed GD, antithyroid drugs for less than 3 months. From PBMCs, RNA was extracted and then used to make the TCR library. Arm-PCR of CDR3 regions and iRepertoire HTBI primers were the basis on which TCR beta libraries were built. One entry per CDR3 protein, called by TCRdb with MiXCR from the multiplex PCR reads. Of 350,000 to 500,000 distinct CDR3 sequences detected, approximately 16% appear once; the ten largest clones hold 23%. This clonotype was observed at least ten times. Germline V gene sequence: CDR1 MDHEN, CDR2 SYDVKM. The CDR3 is 15 amino acids. V lost 3 bases to trimming and J lost 2 bases; unmatched junction nucleotides: 6. The sample was also linked to a second study, of T cells in Graves' hyperthyroidism and ophthalmopathy. That study reports: Not enrolled were patients with uncontrolled infection, other autoimmune disease, pregnancy or lactation.

The receptor was isolated from a woman under 30 with Graves disease. This chain links TRBV28 with TRBJ2-5, with 7 bases that match TRBD2. Material: peripheral blood mononuclear cells (PBMCs), obtained at new diagnosis, from a patient treated with antithyroid drugs. The CDR3 nucleotides read TGTGCCAGCAGTTTTGCCGGGAGGCTTCAAGAGACCCAGTACTTC. This sequence encodes CASSFAGRLQETQYF. Full variable domain (rest looked up from reference TRBV28 and TRBJ2-5): DVKVTQSSRYLVKRTGEKVFLECVQDMDHENMFWYRQDPGLGLRLIYFSYDVKMKEKGDIPEGYSVSREKKERFSLILESASTNQTSMYLCASSFAGRLQETQYFGPGTRLLVL.